A single sample is the source of the 5 T cell receptor beta chains below, sequenced in a study of blood T cell repertoires in COVID-19. Only in-frame clones appear in the TCRdb table, and some are missing; sequencing was by immunoSEQ multiplex PCR. The sample shows around 160,000 clones, roughly nine tenths of them seen only once. The sequenced sample consisted of peripheral blood. These receptors were obtained from a man aged 60 to 75 with acute or convalescent COVID-19.

The J gene is TRBJ2-7, the V gene TRBV6-1; tentative D call: TRBD1 (5 bases). This CDR3 is 15 amino acids long. Trimming stripped 2 bases from V and 9 bases from J, with 20 bases between. Germline CDR1 reads MNHNS; CDR2 reads SASEGT. CDR3 sequence: CASSESSGYSPGQYF. The CDR3 DNA sequence: TGTGCCAGCAGTGAAAGTTCAGGGTACTCACCCGGGCAGTACTTC.

This chain links TRBV5-1 with TRBJ2-3; 9 nucleotides align to TRBD2. Germline V gene data show CDR1 as SGHRS and CDR2 as YFSETQ. This CDR3 has 15 residues. J lost 4 bases, V lost 0 bases, and 3 bases had no gene match. CDR3 sequence: CASSLARGGSDTQYF. CDR3 nucleotide sequence: TGCGCCAGCAGCTTGGCGCGGGGGGGTTCAGATACGCAGTATTTT.

This chain links TRBV30 with TRBJ2-7, with a possible D match to TRBD1 (7 bases). CDR3 size: 13 residues. Germline V gene sequence: CDR1 GTSNPN, CDR2 SVGIG (reference sequence). V was pared by 2 bases and J by 4 bases, with 12 bases between. The CDR3: CAWSKGAGYEQYF. Here the CDR3 DNA reads TGTGCCTGGAGTAAGGGGGCGGGATACGAGCAGTACTTC.

The V and J genes are TRBV25-1 and TRBJ1-2; no definite D call. V lost 4 bases and J 8 bases, leaving 5 bases between the germline ends. Germline V CDR1 and CDR2: MGHDK, SYGVNS. This CDR3 is built from 10 residues. CDR3 protein: CASSGTGYTF. CDR3 nucleotide sequence: TGTGCCAGCAGTGGTACAGGCTACACCTTC.

The rearrangement joins TRBV3-1 (or the pseudogene TRBV3-2) to TRBJ1-5, with D unresolved. V gave up 3 bases and J gave up 3 bases, with 15 bases separating them. This CDR3 has 16 residues. Germline V gene lookup returns CDR1 LGHDT and CDR2 YNNKEL (reference sequence). The CDR3 DNA follows: TGTGCCAGCAGCCATAGCAATACGGCCCTCAATCAGCCCCAGCATTTT. It codes for CASSHSNTALNQPQHF.